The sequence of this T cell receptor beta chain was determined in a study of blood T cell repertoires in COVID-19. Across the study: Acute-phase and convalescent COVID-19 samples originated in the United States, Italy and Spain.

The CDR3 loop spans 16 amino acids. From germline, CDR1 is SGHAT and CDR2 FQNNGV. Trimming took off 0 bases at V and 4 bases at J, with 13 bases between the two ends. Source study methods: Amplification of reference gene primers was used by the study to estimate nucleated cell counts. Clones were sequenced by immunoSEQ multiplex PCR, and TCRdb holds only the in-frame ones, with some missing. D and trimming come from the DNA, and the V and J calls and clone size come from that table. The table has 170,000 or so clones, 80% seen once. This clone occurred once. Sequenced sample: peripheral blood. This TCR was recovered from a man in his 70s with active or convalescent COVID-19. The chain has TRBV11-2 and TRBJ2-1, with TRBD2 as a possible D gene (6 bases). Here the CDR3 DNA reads TGTGCCAGCAGCTTAGATCGGGGCGGAGGGTACAATGAGCAGTTCTTC. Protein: CASSLDRGGGYNEQFF.